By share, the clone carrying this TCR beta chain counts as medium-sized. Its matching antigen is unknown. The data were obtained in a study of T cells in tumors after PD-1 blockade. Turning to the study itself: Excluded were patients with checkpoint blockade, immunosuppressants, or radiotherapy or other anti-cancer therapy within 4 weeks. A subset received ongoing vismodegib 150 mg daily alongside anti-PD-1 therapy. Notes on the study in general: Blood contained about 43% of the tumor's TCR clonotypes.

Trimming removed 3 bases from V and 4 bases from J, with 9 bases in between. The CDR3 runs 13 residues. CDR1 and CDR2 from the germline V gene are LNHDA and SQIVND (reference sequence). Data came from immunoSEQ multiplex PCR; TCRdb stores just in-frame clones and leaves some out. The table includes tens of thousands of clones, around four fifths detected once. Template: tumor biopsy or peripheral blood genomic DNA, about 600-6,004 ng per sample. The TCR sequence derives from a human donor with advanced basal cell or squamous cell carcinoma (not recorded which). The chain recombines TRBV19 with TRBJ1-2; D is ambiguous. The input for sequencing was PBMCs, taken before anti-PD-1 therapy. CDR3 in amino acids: CASSIVPVYGYTF. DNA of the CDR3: TGTGCCAGTAGTATTGTCCCAGTCTATGGCTACACCTTC. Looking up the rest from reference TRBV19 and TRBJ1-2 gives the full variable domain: DGGITQSPKYLFRKEGQNVTLSCEQNLNHDAMYWYRQDPGQGLRLIYYSQIVNDFQKGDIAEGYSVSREKKESFPLTVTSAQKNPTAFYLCASSIVPVYGYTFGSGTRLTVV.